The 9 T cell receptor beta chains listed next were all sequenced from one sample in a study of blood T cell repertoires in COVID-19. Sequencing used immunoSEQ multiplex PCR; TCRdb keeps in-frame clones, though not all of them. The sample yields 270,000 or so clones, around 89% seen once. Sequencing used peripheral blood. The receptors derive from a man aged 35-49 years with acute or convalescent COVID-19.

The CDR3 reads CASSLGQGAFYGYTF. DNA of the CDR3: TGTGCCAGCAGCTTGGGACAGGGGGCGTTCTATGGCTACACCTTC. This chain uses TRBV5-4 with TRBJ1-2; 10 bases are a match to TRBD1. CDR3 length: 15 residues. V lost 0 bases to trimming and J lost 4 bases; unmatched junction nucleotides: 3. The germline V gene has CDR1 SGHNT and CDR2 YYREEE (reference sequence).

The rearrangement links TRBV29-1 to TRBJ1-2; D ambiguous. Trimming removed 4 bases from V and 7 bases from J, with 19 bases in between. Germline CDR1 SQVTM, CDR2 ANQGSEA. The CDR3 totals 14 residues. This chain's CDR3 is CSVASDAALTGYTF. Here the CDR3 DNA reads TGCAGCGTTGCATCTGACGCGGCTTTAACTGGCTACACCTTC.

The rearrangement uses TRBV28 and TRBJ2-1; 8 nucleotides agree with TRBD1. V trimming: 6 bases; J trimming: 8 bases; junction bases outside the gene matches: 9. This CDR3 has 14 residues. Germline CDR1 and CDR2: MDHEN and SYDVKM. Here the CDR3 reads CASSLTTGDDEQFF. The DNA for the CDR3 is TGTGCCAGCAGCCTCACGACAGGGGACGATGAGCAGTTCTTC. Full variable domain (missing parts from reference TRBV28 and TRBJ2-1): DVKVTQSSRYLVKRTGEKVFLECVQDMDHENMFWYRQDPGLGLRLIYFSYDVKMKEKGDIPEGYSVSREKKERFSLILESASTNQTSMYLCASSLTTGDDEQFFGPGTRLTVL.

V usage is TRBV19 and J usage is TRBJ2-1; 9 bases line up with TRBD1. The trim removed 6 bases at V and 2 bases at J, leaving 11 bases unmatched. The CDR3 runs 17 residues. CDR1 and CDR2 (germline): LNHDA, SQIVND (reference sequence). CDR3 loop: CASRPGGTGNPYNEQFF. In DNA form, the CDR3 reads TGTGCCAGTAGACCCGGTGGGACAGGGAATCCCTACAATGAGCAGTTCTTC.

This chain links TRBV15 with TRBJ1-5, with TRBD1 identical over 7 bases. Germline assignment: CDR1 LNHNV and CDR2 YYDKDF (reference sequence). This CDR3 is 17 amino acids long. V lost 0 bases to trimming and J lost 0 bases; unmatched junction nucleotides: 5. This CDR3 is CATSRDRTGYSNQPQHF. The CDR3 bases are TGTGCCACCAGCAGAGATAGGACAGGCTATAGCAATCAGCCCCAGCATTTT.

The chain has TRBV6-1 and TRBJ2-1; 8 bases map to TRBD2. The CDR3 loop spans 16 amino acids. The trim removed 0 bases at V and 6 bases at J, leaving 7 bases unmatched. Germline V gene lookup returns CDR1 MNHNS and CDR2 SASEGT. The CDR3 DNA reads TGTGCCAGCAGTGAAGCCCGGGGCGGGGGGCGCAATGAGCAGTTCTTC. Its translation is CASSEARGGGRNEQFF.

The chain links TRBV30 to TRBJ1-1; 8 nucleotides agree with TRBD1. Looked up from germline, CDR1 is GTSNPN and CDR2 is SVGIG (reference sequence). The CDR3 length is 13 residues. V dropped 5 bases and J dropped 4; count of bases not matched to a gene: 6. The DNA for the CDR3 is TGTGCCTGGCGAGAGCAGGGGGCCACTGAAGCTTTCTTT. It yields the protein CAWREQGATEAFF.

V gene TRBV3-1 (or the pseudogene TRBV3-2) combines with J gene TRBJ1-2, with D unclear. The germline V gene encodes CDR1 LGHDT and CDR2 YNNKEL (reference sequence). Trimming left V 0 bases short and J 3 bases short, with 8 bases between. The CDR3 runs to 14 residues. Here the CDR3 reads CASSQDQTYYGYTF. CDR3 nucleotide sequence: TGTGCCAGCAGCCAAGATCAAACTTACTATGGCTACACCTTC.

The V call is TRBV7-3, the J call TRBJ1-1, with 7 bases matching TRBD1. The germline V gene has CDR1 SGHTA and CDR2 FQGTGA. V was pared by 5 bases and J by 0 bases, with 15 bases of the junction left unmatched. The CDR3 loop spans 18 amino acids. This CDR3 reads CASSTQGYRGGMNTEAFF. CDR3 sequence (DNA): TGTGCCAGCAGCACACAAGGGTACAGGGGAGGCATGAACACTGAAGCTTTCTTT.